These T cell receptor beta chains were read from a single sample in a study of blood T cells in healthy people across ages. TCRdb re-called the 5' RACE reads with MiXCR, one entry per CDR3 protein. The data contain 700,000 to 850,000 distinct CDR3 sequences, 50% to 65% of them singletons. The sample comprised blood. Every receptor here comes from a man at least 80 years old in good health. The CDR3 runs from the conserved cysteine through the conserved F or W. The D gene is left open where the match is weak. Clone size is shown for a subset of rows, as once, few, many or a class of expanded clone.

CDR3aa	CDR3nt	d_gene	v_gene	j_gene	abundance
CSAAPGHQETQYF	TGCAGTGCCGCACCGGGACACCAAGAGACCCAGTACTTC	.	TRBV20-1	TRBJ2-5	.
CSAGPTGYEQYF	TGCAGCGCAGGGCCTACGGGGTACGAGCAGTACTTC	.	TRBV29-1	TRBJ2-7	.
CSARDARNSYNEQFF	TGCAGTGCTAGAGATGCGAGGAACTCCTACAATGAGCAGTTCTTC	.	TRBV20-1	TRBJ2-1	.
CASSKAGTLNYEQYF	TGTGCCAGCAGCAAAGCCGGGACCCTCAACTACGAGCAGTACTTC	.	TRBV9	TRBJ2-7	.
CASSPIAGGVDEQFF	TGTGCCAGCAGTCCTATAGCGGGAGGGGTCGATGAGCAGTTCTTC	TRBD2	TRBV25-1	TRBJ2-1	.
CASGLVRVGHLYNEQFF	TGTGCTAGTGGTTTGGTACGGGTGGGACACCTTTACAATGAGCAGTTCTTC	.	TRBV12-5	TRBJ2-1	few
CASSPLSSGGEQFF	TGTGCCAGCTCACCACTCTCTTCAGGCGGTGAGCAGTTCTTC	.	TRBV18	TRBJ2-1	few
CSVRPEGHPYEQYF	TGCAGCGTTCGTCCCGAGGGGCATCCCTACGAGCAGTACTTC	.	TRBV29-1	TRBJ2-7	.
CASSQIASTYEQYF	TGTGCCAGCAGCCAGATAGCATCTACCTACGAGCAGTACTTC	.	TRBV4-2	TRBJ2-7	few
CASSPSRTGGNSPLHF	TGTGCCAGCAGCCCCTCCCGGACAGGGGGGAATTCACCCCTCCACTTT	TRBD1	TRBV7-9	TRBJ1-6	.
CASSWRGLAGGTLSYEQYF	TGTGCCAGCAGCTGGCGGGGACTAGCGGGGGGAACCCTCTCCTACGAGCAGTACTTC	TRBD2	TRBV7-8	TRBJ2-7	.
CASRKSLAAGSYNEQFF	TGTGCCAGCAGAAAAAGCCTAGCGGCGGGCTCCTACAATGAGCAGTTCTTC	TRBD2	TRBV14	TRBJ2-1	.
CASDRTNEQFF	TGTGCCAGCGATCGGACCAATGAGCAGTTCTTC	.	TRBV2	TRBJ2-1	.
CASSKTRETDSGANVLTF	TGTGCCAGCAGCAAAACCCGGGAAACGGACTCTGGGGCCAACGTCCTGACTTTC	.	TRBV11-2	TRBJ2-6	.
CASSKPTDRAGDEQYF	TGCGCCAGCAGCAAACCAACGGACAGGGCGGGCGACGAGCAGTACTTC	TRBD1	TRBV5-1	TRBJ2-7	once
CASSLVARQGQLGETQYF	TGCGCCAGCAGCTTGGTTGCCCGGCAGGGTCAACTTGGGGAGACCCAGTACTTC	.	TRBV5-1	TRBJ2-5	.
CASHGGLDSYEQYF	TGTGCCTCCCACGGGGGACTCGACTCCTACGAGCAGTACTTC	.	TRBV10-3	TRBJ2-7	few
CSSVSEVYNGYTF	TGCAGCTCAGTCTCGGAGGTTTATAATGGCTACACCTTC	.	TRBV20-1	TRBJ1-2	.
CASSEQGLANYGYTF	TGCGCCAGCAGCGAGCAGGGTTTGGCTAACTATGGCTACACCTTC	.	TRBV5-1	TRBJ1-2	few
CSARPLGARNYNEQFF	TGCAGTGCTAGACCCCTCGGCGCGCGGAACTACAATGAGCAGTTCTTC	.	TRBV20-1	TRBJ2-1	.
CASSVGTANADTQYF	TGCGCCAGCAGCGTCGGGACGGCGAACGCAGATACGCAGTATTTT	.	TRBV5-1	TRBJ2-3	.
CASSVENTGELFF	TGCGCCAGCAGCGTGGAGAACACCGGGGAGCTGTTTTTT	.	TRBV5-1	TRBJ2-2	.
CSASPNYGAPHSYNEQFF	TGCAGTGCTAGCCCGAACTACGGGGCACCTCATTCCTACAATGAGCAGTTCTTC	.	TRBV20-1	TRBJ2-1	.
CASSYGAIGYYEQYF	TGTGCCAGCAGTTACGGGGCGATTGGTTACTACGAGCAGTACTTC	.	TRBV6-5	TRBJ2-7	.
CASSLYSGSSGANVLTF	TGTGCCAGCAGCTTATACTCAGGGAGCTCTGGGGCCAACGTCCTGACTTTC	.	TRBV7-2	TRBJ2-6	few
CSASQQDRYAYF	TGCAGTGCCTCCCAACAGGACAGATACGCGTATTTT	.	TRBV20-1	TRBJ2-3	few
CAISVGVAKNIQYF	TGTGCCATCAGTGTTGGAGTAGCCAAAAACATTCAGTACTTC	.	TRBV10-3	TRBJ2-4	.
CVSSQAALSGLGQETQYF	TGTGTCAGCAGCCAAGCCGCGCTTAGCGGGCTGGGCCAAGAGACCCAGTACTTC	TRBD2	TRBV3-1	TRBJ2-5	.
CASIGGLATDTQYF	TGTGCCAGCATTGGCGGACTAGCGACAGATACGCAGTATTTT	TRBD2	TRBV12-3/TRBV12-4	TRBJ2-3	.
CASSTSDRAYEQYF	TGTGCCAGCAGCACCAGTGACAGAGCCTACGAGCAGTACTTC	.	TRBV7-9	TRBJ2-7	.
CSALVGTSHPNTEAFF	TGCAGTGCCTTGGTTGGGACGAGCCACCCGAACACTGAAGCTTTCTTT	.	TRBV20-1	TRBJ1-1	few
CASGSRQGYYEQYF	TGCGCCAGCGGCTCTCGACAGGGGTACTACGAGCAGTACTTC	TRBD1	TRBV4-1	TRBJ2-7	.
CSASLDGGAEKLFF	TGCAGTGCTAGCCTCGACGGCGGAGCCGAAAAACTGTTTTTT	.	TRBV20-1	TRBJ1-4	once
CSVERRGNYGYTF	TGCAGCGTTGAAAGACGCGGGAACTATGGCTACACCTTC	.	TRBV29-1	TRBJ1-2	once
CASSKKDRGPYNEQFF	TGTGCCAGCAGCAAAAAGGACAGGGGACCCTACAATGAGCAGTTCTTC	.	TRBV21-1	TRBJ2-1	.
CSAIRRDRGFEQYF	TGCAGTGCTATTCGCCGGGACAGGGGCTTCGAGCAGTACTTC	TRBD1	TRBV20-1	TRBJ2-7	few
CASSLAGLNNEQFF	TGTGCCAGCAGCTTAGCGGGCCTAAACAATGAGCAGTTCTTC	.	TRBV7-3	TRBJ2-1	.